The T cell receptor (beta chain) under discussion was sequenced for a study of T cell responses to AZD1222 COVID-19 vaccine. Combined were second doses at about 4 or about 12 weeks. Study-wide points: None of the repertoires were sampled until the peak T cell response had passed.

Germline-derived CDR1 and CDR2 are KGHDR and SFDVKD. This CDR3 has 15 residues. V shed 2 bases and J 6 bases; nucleotides not matched to a gene: 8. About this clone itself: Its matching antigen is unknown.

The data were produced by immunoSEQ multiplex PCR, yet TCRdb's version contains in-frame clones alone and is incomplete. In the table there are 90,000 to 100,000 clones, 88% of which are singletons. The receptor was derived from an adult who received the AZD1222 COVID-19 vaccine. The chain employs TRBV24-1 and TRBJ1-1; 7 positions agree with TRBD1. The material sequenced was peripheral blood, taken 28 days after the second AZD1222 dose. DNA of the CDR3: TGTGCCACCAGTGATTCTACAGGGGCGCGGCCTGAAGCTTTCTTT. This translates into CATSDSTGARPEAFF.